Following are 22 T cell receptor beta chains from one sample sequenced in a study of ipilimumab plus nivolumab after autologous stem cell transplantation. The table came from immunoSEQ multiplex PCR; TCRdb's copy has only in-frame clones and leaves some out. The sample holds under 30,000 clones, about 86% seen once. The sample in question was PBMCs, obtained in a trial of ipilimumab plus nivolumab as post-transplant consolidation. Receptors were obtained from a male donor with diffuse large B-cell lymphoma.

This clone has just one count. The J gene is TRBJ1-1, the V gene TRBV14; weak D call: TRBD1 (6 bases). The V gene lost 4 bases and the J gene lost 3 bases, with 18 bases spanning the gap. Looked up from germline, CDR1 is SGHDN and CDR2 is FVKESK. The CDR3 extends over 16 amino acids. In nucleotides, the CDR3 is TGTGCCAGCAGCCTCTGGGCGGGGGGCGCGGACACTGAAGCTTTCTTT. It specifies CASSLWAGGADTEAFF.

The rearrangement joins TRBV11-1 to TRBJ1-5, with D hard to call. The CDR3 has 13 residues. Germline V gene lookup returns CDR1 SGHAT and CDR2 FQDESV (reference sequence). Trimming stripped 7 bases from V and 7 bases from J, with 14 bases between. The CDR3 loop is CASIVTYLQPQHF. CDR3 in DNA: TGTGCCAGCATCGTTACGTACCTCCAGCCCCAGCATTTT.

The V call is TRBV5-1, the J call TRBJ1-5; tentatively, D is TRBD1 (5 bases). Germline-derived CDR1 and CDR2 are SGHRS and YFSETQ. This CDR3 comprises 15 residues. V lost 0 bases and J 6 bases, leaving 13 bases between the germline ends. The CDR3 reads CASSLGDLPGQPQHF. The DNA for the CDR3 is TGCGCCAGCAGCTTGGGGGACCTACCAGGTCAGCCCCAGCATTTT.

The rearrangement links TRBV11-3 to TRBJ2-7; tentatively, D is TRBD1 (5 bases). Germline loops: CDR1 SGHNT, CDR2 YENEEA. The V gene lost 2 bases and the J gene lost 5 bases, with 10 bases spanning the gap. The CDR3 contains 13 residues. The CDR3 nucleotides are TGTGCCAGCAGCTTATCAGGGTCCCACGAGCAGTACTTC. This sequence encodes CASSLSGSHEQYF.

The V and J genes are TRBV6-1 and TRBJ1-2, with a tentative D call TRBD1 (5 bases). The ends were cut back, 4 bases at V and 7 bases at J, with 22 bases in the middle. CDR3 size: 16 residues. CDR1 and CDR2 (germline): MNHNS, SASEGT. The CDR3 DNA is TGTGCCAGCAGTGGCGGCGACAGTTTAAGGACTCGTGGCTACACCTTC. The encoded protein is CASSGGDSLRTRGYTF.

The V and J genes are TRBV2 and TRBJ1-4; 9 bases are a match to TRBD1. The V segment lost 8 bases and the J segment 10 bases; nucleotides outside the gene matches: 14. The CDR3 runs to 15 residues. Germline V CDR1 and CDR2: SNHLY, FYNNEI. The CDR3 spells CASGSGTGSSVKLFF. In DNA, the CDR3 is TGTGCCAGCGGGTCCGGGACAGGGAGTTCTGTAAAACTGTTTTTT.

This clone was seen only once. The chain links TRBV19 to TRBJ1-4; D is unresolved. This CDR3 comprises 14 residues. Germline CDR1 is LNHDA and CDR2 is SQIVND (reference sequence). The germline V and J ends were trimmed by 4 bases and 8 bases, with 14 bases remaining between them. The DNA of the CDR3 is TGTGCCAGTAGTACCAGCCGGTTGGGGGAAAAACTGTTTTTT. Translating gives CASSTSRLGEKLFF.

The V and J genes are TRBV25-1 and TRBJ2-7, with D maybe TRBD2 (7 bases). From germline, CDR1 is MGHDK and CDR2 SYGVNS. Trimming left V 1 base short and J 6 bases short, with 16 bases between. The CDR3 contains 15 residues. CDR3 DNA sequence: TGTGCCAGCAGTGAATTTGGCGGGGGCCCTTCCGAGCAGTACTTC. The encoded protein is CASSEFGGGPSEQYF.

The chain links TRBV10-2 to TRBJ2-1; D is perhaps TRBD1 (7 bases). With 4 bases removed from V and 6 bases from J, the gap between germline ends came to 16 bases. This CDR3 is 15 amino acids long. The V gene's germline CDR1 is WSHSY and CDR2 SAAADI. The CDR3 protein is CASSVGRQGGNEQFF. DNA of the CDR3: TGCGCCAGCAGTGTTGGCCGACAGGGAGGCAATGAGCAGTTCTTC.

CDR3 DNA sequence: TGTGCCAGCTCGCCCATACTAGCGGGGGACGAGCAGTACTTC. Translating gives CASSPILAGDEQYF. The V and J genes are TRBV18 and TRBJ2-7; 11 bases agree with TRBD2. Germline V gives CDR1 KGHSH, CDR2 LQKENI. CDR3 length equals 14 residues. With V trimmed by 6 bases and J by 5 bases, 6 bases remained unmatched.

The gene calls are TRBV5-6 and TRBJ2-3, with 8 bases matching TRBD2. This CDR3 comprises 16 residues. CDR1 is SGHDT, CDR2 YYEEEE, per germline. Trimming removed 2 bases from V and 2 bases from J; junction bases left unmatched: 7. The CDR3 nucleotides read TGTGCCAGCAGCTTTGGACTAGCCGGGATCACAGATACGCAGTATTTT. Its translation is CASSFGLAGITDTQYF.

The chain uses TRBV15 and TRBJ1-2; 8 nucleotides align to TRBD1. The length of the CDR3 is 14 residues. Germline V lookup: CDR1 LNHNV, CDR2 YYDKDF (reference sequence). V was clipped by 0 bases and J by 7 bases; unmatched bases: 4. This CDR3 is CATSRDHRGSGYTF. The CDR3 DNA is TGTGCCACCAGCAGAGATCACAGGGGGTCTGGCTACACCTTC.

The chain employs TRBV15 and TRBJ2-1, with D perhaps matching TRBD2 (6 bases). The ends were cut back, 1 base at V and 6 bases at J, with 16 bases in the middle. CDR1 and CDR2 (germline): LNHNV, YYDKDF (reference sequence). The CDR3 runs to 16 residues. CDR3 sequence reads: CATSRARGVTGNEQFF. The CDR3 nucleotides are TGTGCCACCAGCAGAGCCCGCGGGGTGACGGGCAATGAGCAGTTCTTC.

This clone was counted a single time. The chain combines TRBV5-8 with TRBJ2-7; D is unresolved. The V and J ends lost 6 bases and 0 bases respectively, with 13 bases between them. Per germline, CDR1 SGHTS and CDR2 YDEGEE. The CDR3 consists of 14 residues. CDR3 in DNA: TGTGCCAGCAACCTTGTCCGGAGCTCCTACGAGCAGTACTTC. Protein: CASNLVRSSYEQYF. Filled out from reference TRBV5-8 and TRBJ2-7, the complete variable domain reads EAGVTQSPTHLIKTRGQQATLRCSPISGHTSVYWYQQALGLGLQFLLWYDEGEERNRGNFPPRFSGRQFPNYSSELNVNALELEDSALYLCASNLVRSSYEQYFGPGTRLTVT.

The chain links TRBV5-1 to TRBJ1-2; D is unclear. The CDR3 contains 12 residues. The germline V gene encodes CDR1 SGHRS and CDR2 YFSETQ. V lost 4 bases and J 8 bases, leaving 12 bases between the germline ends. Here the CDR3 reads CASSRDGKGYTF. CDR3 coding DNA: TGCGCCAGCAGCCGCGACGGGAAGGGCTACACCTTC.

The rearrangement joins TRBV5-4 to TRBJ2-3; no clear D. V dropped 6 bases and J dropped 1 base, with 9 bases sitting between them. The CDR3 is 13 residues long. Germline V gives CDR1 SGHNT, CDR2 YYREEE (reference sequence). The CDR3 loop is CASIVAGTDTQYF. The CDR3 DNA reads as TGTGCCAGCATAGTTGCTGGCACAGATACGCAGTATTTT.

The rearrangement joins TRBV15 to TRBJ1-1; the D gene is possibly TRBD1 (5 bases). CDR1 is LNHNV, CDR2 YYDKDF, per germline (reference sequence). With 0 bases removed from V and 0 bases from J, the gap between germline ends came to 11 bases. The CDR3 has 16 amino acids. The CDR3 sequence is CATSRDRGRLNTEAFF. The CDR3 coding sequence is TGTGCCACCAGCAGAGATCGGGGCAGATTGAACACTGAAGCTTTCTTT.

The gene calls are TRBV5-8 and TRBJ2-1; 9 bases are a match to TRBD2. V lost 2 bases to trimming and J lost 5 bases; unmatched junction nucleotides: 5. The CDR3 covers 15 residues. Germline V CDR1 and CDR2: SGHTS, YDEGEE. CDR3 sequence (DNA): TGTGCCAGCAGCTTCGTTCGCGGGGGGGACAATGAGCAGTTCTTC. Translation: CASSFVRGGDNEQFF.

In regard to this clone: Mismatch with germline at one junction end may stem from a read error. The chain links TRBV7-6 to TRBJ2-3; 8 bases align to TRBD2. The CDR3 contains 14 residues. CDR1 is SGHVS, CDR2 FNYEAQ, per germline. CDR3 protein: CASSLIRGGPIRHF. The CDR3, as DNA: TGTGCCAGCAGCTTAATCCGCGGGGGGCCCATAAGGCATTTT. The full variable domain, with the rest looked up from reference TRBV7-6 and TRBJ2-3, is GAGVSQSPRYKVTKRGQDVALRCDPISGHVSLYWYRQALGQGPEFLTYFNYEAQQDKSGLPNDRFSAERPEGSISTLTIQRTEQRDSAMYRCASSLIRGGPIRHFGPGTRLTVL.

The chain combines TRBV6-6 with TRBJ2-3; D ambiguous. CDR1 and CDR2 (germline): MNHNY, SVGAGI (reference sequence). The CDR3 extends over 14 amino acids. V lost 4 bases and J lost 2, with 10 bases in between. The CDR3 sequence: CASSSRGFTDTQYF. In DNA form, the CDR3 reads TGTGCCAGCAGTTCTCGCGGATTCACAGATACGCAGTATTTT.

The rearrangement uses TRBV27 and TRBJ2-7; 9 nucleotides agree with TRBD2. V shed 7 bases and J 2 bases; nucleotides not matched to a gene: 15. CDR1 MNHEY and CDR2 SMNVEV come from the germline V gene (reference sequence). The CDR3 has 17 amino acids. The CDR3 bases are TGTGCCAGCACTCTCCGGGGCGGCGGGGGGGCCCCCTACGAGCAGTACTTC. Its protein product is CASTLRGGGGAPYEQYF.

The V and J genes are TRBV10-3 and TRBJ1-6, with 8 bases identical to TRBD1. Trimming cost V 7 bases and J 7 bases; bases outside gene matches: 6. CDR3 length: 14 amino acids. CDR1 is ENHRY, CDR2 SYGVKD, per germline. The chain's CDR3 is CAINNRGLNSPLHF. CDR3 in DNA: TGTGCCATCAACAACAGGGGGTTAAATTCACCCCTCCACTTT.